The T cell receptor (beta chain) under discussion was sequenced for a study of T cells after yellow fever vaccination. TCRdb redid the calling of the 5' RACE reads with MiXCR, one entry per CDR3 protein. The sample has approximately 600,000 distinct CDR3 sequences, roughly 12% seen once. Study-level findings and limits: At around 95% for CD4 and about 87% for CD8, most primary-vaccination clones showed up again after the booster.

Only a few counts were recorded for this clonotype. Its cognate antigen is unknown. The V gene end was trimmed by 1 base and the J gene end by 7 bases; junction bases not matched to a gene: 10. The germline CDR1 and CDR2 sequences are SEHNR and FQNEAQ (reference sequence). The CDR3 runs 16 residues. This specimen was PBMCs, taken on the day of the yellow fever booster vaccination. The sequence was collected from a man in his thirties or forties who received the YFV17D yellow fever vaccine. The V gene is TRBV7-9, the J gene TRBJ2-1, with 7 bases fitting TRBD2. CDR3 sequence: CASSLVVASGGNEQFF. The DNA of the CDR3 is TGTGCCAGCAGCTTAGTCGTCGCTAGCGGAGGGAATGAGCAGTTCTTC.